This entry concerns a single T cell receptor (beta chain). This record belongs to a study of regulatory T cells in long-lasting Graves disease. The CDR3 length is 15 residues. Germline CDR1 reads MNHEY; CDR2 reads SVGEGT. Trimming took 5 bases from V and 6 from J; bases not matched to a gene: 11. Libraries of TCR beta came from iRepertoire HTBI primers plus Arm-PCR of CDR3 regions. Authors' methods: Identified across the samples were over 50 TRBV segments and over twelve TRBJ segments. TCRdb reprocessed the multiplex PCR reads via MiXCR and lists one record per CDR3 protein. V and J calls and clone size were set by TCRdb, not the authors. This repertoire shows a few hundred thousand distinct CDR3 sequences, approximately 18% found once; its top ten account for 10% to 15%. The time point here: newly diagnosed GD, antithyroid drugs for less than 3 months. Making the TCR library involved RNA that had been extracted from PBMCs.

The same data also contributed to another study, on T cells in Graves' hyperthyroidism and ophthalmopathy. This second report adds: The definition of stable Graves' hyperthyroidism was no ophthalmopathy progression within 18 months. Any patient presenting with uncontrolled infection, other autoimmune disease, pregnancy or lactation was left out. The HTBI primer set drove a first-round RT-PCR of the TCR CDR3.

The receptor's source is a woman in her twenties or thirties with Graves disease. The rearrangement joins TRBV6-2 or TRBV6-3 to TRBJ1-2, with 8 bases matching TRBD1. The starting material was peripheral blood mononuclear cells (PBMCs), obtained at new diagnosis, from a patient treated with antithyroid drugs. CDR3 in DNA: TGTGCCAGCAGTCCGCCCCCCGGGACAGGTGATGGCTACACCTTC. This gives the protein CASSPPPGTGDGYTF.